This is a list of T cell receptor beta chains from one sample in a study of OX40 agonist ivuxolimab in advanced cancers. Profiled with immunoSEQ multiplex PCR; TCRdb holds only in-frame clones, not every one. In the table there are roughly 48,000 clones, roughly 80% of which are singletons. The sample was CD4+ or CD8+ T cells sorted from blood, taken in a trial of the OX40 agonist ivuxolimab. The receptors were sampled from an adult with an advanced solid tumor such as melanoma, head and neck, liver or kidney cancer. Both conserved end residues are part of each CDR3. A D gene is named only where the DNA matches it firmly. Clone size is shown for a subset of rows, as once, few, many or a class of expanded clone.

d_call	clone_size	v_call	j_call	cdr3_nt	cdr3_aa
TRBD1	NA	TRBV6-5	TRBJ1-2	TGTGCCAGCAGGGTCCCAGGACAGGGGCGGGATGGCTACACCTTC	CASRVPGQGRDGYTF
NA	NA	TRBV29-1	TRBJ2-1	TGCAGCGGCCAGGCCCAGCACAATGAGCAGTTCTTC	CSGQAQHNEQFF
NA	NA	TRBV19	TRBJ1-6	TGTGCCAGTAGTATCGGCGGGCAGAATAATTCACCCCTCCACTTT	CASSIGGQNNSPLHF
NA	NA	TRBV5-1	TRBJ2-1	TGCGCCAGCACCCTGAGGGGATCTGGGAGAAATGAGCAGTTCTTC	CASTLRGSGRNEQFF
NA	NA	TRBV5-1	TRBJ1-2	TGCGCCAGCAGCTTGAGTGGGGGATGGAATGGCTACACCTTC	CASSLSGGWNGYTF
NA	NA	TRBV7-8	TRBJ1-4	TGTGCCAGCAGCTTAGCACCCCGGTATACTAATGAAAAACTGTTTTTT	CASSLAPRYTNEKLFF
NA	NA	TRBV12-1	TRBJ2-7	TGTGCCAGCAGCTCGCCCCGAAACACAGGGGACTACGAGCAGTACTTC	CASSSPRNTGDYEQYF
TRBD2	NA	TRBV6-4	TRBJ2-1	TGTGCCAGCAGCCCTAGCGGGAGGGCCAATGAGCAGTTCTTC	CASSPSGRANEQFF
NA	NA	TRBV9	TRBJ1-1	TGTGCCAGCAGCCCCCAGACAGGCATGAACACTGAAGCTTTCTTT	CASSPQTGMNTEAFF
NA	NA	TRBV11-2	TRBJ2-3	TGTGCCAGCAGGGGGGGGGCGGATACGCAGTATTTT	CASRGGADTQYF
NA	NA	TRBV4-2	TRBJ1-5	TGTGCCAGCAGCCAAGACGCCAGGGGCTACCAGCCCCAGCATTTT	CASSQDARGYQPQHF
TRBD1	NA	TRBV7-8	TRBJ1-5	TGTGCCAGCAGCTTAAGCGGGACAGGGGGGCGGCATTTT	CASSLSGTGGRHF
TRBD1	NA	TRBV4-3	TRBJ2-5	TGCGCCAGCAGCCAGACAGGGGGCGGCGAGACCCAGTACTTC	CASSQTGGGETQYF
NA	NA	TRBV30	TRBJ1-6	TGTGCCTGGAACATCGCTTCACCCCTCCACTTT	CAWNIASPLHF
NA	NA	TRBV2	TRBJ2-5	TGTGCCAGCAGTGATCAACAAGAGACCCAGTACTTC	CASSDQQETQYF
TRBD2	NA	TRBV13	TRBJ2-5	TGTGCCAGCAGCTTACGACTAGCGGGACGGGAGACCCAGTACTTC	CASSLRLAGRETQYF
TRBD1	once	TRBV9	TRBJ2-3	TGTGCCAGCAGCGTACAGACAGGGGATACGCAGTATTTT	CASSVQTGDTQYF
NA	NA	TRBV18	TRBJ2-7	TGTGCCAGCTCACCGAGTGGCGGGGGCCTATCTGAGCAGTACTTC	CASSPSGGGLSEQYF
NA	few	TRBV5-1	TRBJ2-1	TGCGCCAGCAGGGTCAATAGCGCCAGAAACAATGAGCAGTTCTTC	CASRVNSARNNEQFF
NA	NA	TRBV6-5	TRBJ2-2	TGTGCCAGCGCCGTATCGGATTCCGGGGAGCTGTTTTTT	CASAVSDSGELFF
TRBD1	NA	TRBV7-8	TRBJ1-5	TGTGCCAGCAGCTCCACCCCGAGGACAGGGCGTTATCAGCCCCAGCATTTT	CASSSTPRTGRYQPQHF
TRBD2	NA	TRBV5-4	TRBJ2-7	TGTGCCAGCAGCTTAGGGCTAGCGGGAGGCCATACCTACGAGCAGTACTTC	CASSLGLAGGHTYEQYF
NA	NA	TRBV4-1	TRBJ1-4	TGCGCCAGCAGCCGTCGCGAGGCAACTAATGAAAAACTGTTTTTT	CASSRREATNEKLFF
NA	NA	TRBV27	TRBJ2-7	TGTGCCAGCAGTTTATCAGGTTATCAGGGTTACGAGCAGTACTTC	CASSLSGYQGYEQYF
TRBD1	NA	TRBV6-1	TRBJ2-7	TGTGCCAGCAGTCGACAGGGGAACAACTACGAGCAGTACTTC	CASSRQGNNYEQYF
NA	once	TRBV4-3	TRBJ1-1	TGCGCCAGCAGCCAAGATGTTCGGAGGACCGGTGAAGCTTTCTTT	CASSQDVRRTGEAFF
NA	NA	TRBV11-2	TRBJ2-3	TGTGCCAGCAGCTTATACCAGAGCACAGATACGCAGTATTTT	CASSLYQSTDTQYF
NA	NA	TRBV4-3	TRBJ2-1	TGCGCCAGCAGTTTTAGGGGGGCCAGATACAATGAGCAGTTCTTC	CASSFRGARYNEQFF
NA	NA	TRBV5-3	TRBJ2-2	TGTGCCAGAAGCTTTTACGGGACGAACACCGGGGAGCTGTTTTTT	CARSFYGTNTGELFF
NA	NA	TRBV6-4	TRBJ2-1	TGTGCCAGCAGTGCGGACAGAGACAATGAGCAGTTCTTC	CASSADRDNEQFF
NA	NA	TRBV7-2	TRBJ2-7	TGTGCCAGCAGCCAGAATGGGGAGCCACTCGGAGGGTACTTC	CASSQNGEPLGGYF
NA	NA	TRBV30	TRBJ1-6	TGTGCCTGGAGTGTTTTGGATGCCGGGGAATCACCCCTCCACTTT	CAWSVLDAGESPLHF
NA	NA	TRBV4-2	TRBJ2-7	TGTGCCAGCAGCCAAGATCCGCAAGTCGCCTCCTACGAGCAGTACTTC	CASSQDPQVASYEQYF
NA	NA	TRBV15	TRBJ2-1	TGTGCCACCAGCAGAACGGGTAGCTCCTACAATGAGCAGTTCTTC	CATSRTGSSYNEQFF
NA	few	TRBV18	TRBJ2-2	TGTGCCAGCTCACCACCACCAGTATTGGCCGGGGAGCTGTTTTTT	CASSPPPVLAGELFF
NA	NA	TRBV7-9	TRBJ2-1	TGTGCCAGCAGCCGAGACAGCTTAGTGCAGTTCTTC	CASSRDSLVQFF
NA	NA	TRBV6-6	TRBJ1-1	TGTGCCAGCAGTAATATGGTCCGCACTGAAGCTTTCTTT	CASSNMVRTEAFF
NA	NA	TRBV7-8	TRBJ2-7	TGTGCCAGCAGCTTAGTATGGCTGGACAGGACTAGCTACGAGCAGTACTTC	CASSLVWLDRTSYEQYF
TRBD1	NA	TRBV10-2	TRBJ2-3	TGCGCCAGCAGTGAGTCGGGACAGGGGCGCACAGATACGCAGTATTTT	CASSESGQGRTDTQYF
NA	NA	TRBV9	TRBJ2-2	TGTGCCAGCAGCGTAACACAGGGAGGAACCGGGGAGCTGTTTTTT	CASSVTQGGTGELFF
TRBD1	NA	TRBV5-1	TRBJ2-3	TGCGCCAGCAGCACACAGGGGGCTTCGGCAGATACGCAGTATTTT	CASSTQGASADTQYF
TRBD1	NA	TRBV9	TRBJ2-1	TGTGCCAGCAGCGTAGGCCCGACAGGGGGATACAATGAGCAGTTCTTC	CASSVGPTGGYNEQFF